This T cell receptor (beta chain) was retrieved from a study of CD8 T cells in Susac syndrome. CDR3 length equals 15 residues. The V end lost 0 bases, the J end lost 2 bases, and 8 bases lay between the germline ends. Germline V CDR1 and CDR2: LNHNV, YYDKDF (reference sequence). RNA totalling 0.5 to 1 ug underwent reverse transcription with random hexamers. TCRdb analysed the immunoSEQ multiplex PCR reads with MiXCR anew, one entry per CDR3 protein. There are fewer than 150,000 distinct CDR3 sequences in the sample; about 93% occur only once, and about 0.23% lies in the top ten. Material for sequencing was CD8+ T cells from PBMCs. The source is a human donor with multiple sclerosis. V is TRBV15 and J is TRBJ2-1; the D is unclear. The CDR3, as DNA: TGTGCCACCAGCAGAGATCCTGGAGCCTACAATGAGCAGTTCTTC. As protein: CATSRDPGAYNEQFF.